This T cell receptor (beta chain) is from a study of OX40 agonist ivuxolimab in advanced cancers. Study summary: The patients received ivuxolimab by intravenous route every 2 weeks at 0.01 to 10 mg/kg.

Regarding the study as a whole: Averaging showed that CD8+ T cells had more expanded clones than CD4+ did. At doses 0.1 to 3.0 mg/kg, CD4+ and CD8+ clones expanded.

The V and J ends lost 6 bases and 2 bases, in that order; junction bases with no gene match: 4. In germline, CDR1 is SGHTA, CDR2 FQGNSA. The CDR3 spans 15 residues. The protocol was immunoSEQ multiplex PCR, while the TCRdb copy is restricted to in-frame clones and leaves out a portion. This table has roughly 40,000 clones, roughly 84% appearing once. This clone was recorded once. Its antigen is unknown. The source is an adult with an advanced solid tumor such as melanoma, head and neck, liver or kidney cancer. This sample comprised CD4+ or CD8+ T cells sorted from blood, obtained in a trial of the OX40 agonist ivuxolimab. J is TRBJ1-6 and V is TRBV7-2; the match to TRBD1 covers 7 bases. CDR3 sequence (DNA): TGTGCCAGCAGGCCAGGGGGTACCTATAATTCACCCCTCCACTTT. Protein sequence: CASRPGGTYNSPLHF.